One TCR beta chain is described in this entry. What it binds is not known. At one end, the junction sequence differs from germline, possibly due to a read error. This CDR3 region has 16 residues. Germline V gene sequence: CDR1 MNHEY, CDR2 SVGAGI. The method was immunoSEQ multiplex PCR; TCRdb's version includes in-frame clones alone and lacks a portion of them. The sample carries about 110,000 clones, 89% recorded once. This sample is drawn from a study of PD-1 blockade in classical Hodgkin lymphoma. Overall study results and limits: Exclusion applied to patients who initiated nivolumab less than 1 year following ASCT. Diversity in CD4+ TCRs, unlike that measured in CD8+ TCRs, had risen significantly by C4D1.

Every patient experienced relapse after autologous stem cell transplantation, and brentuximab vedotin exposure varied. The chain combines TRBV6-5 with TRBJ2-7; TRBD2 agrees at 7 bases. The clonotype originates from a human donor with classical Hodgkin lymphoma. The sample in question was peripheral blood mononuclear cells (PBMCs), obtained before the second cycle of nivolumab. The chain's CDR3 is CASSYGGGIASHEQYF. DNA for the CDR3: TGTGCCAGCAGTTACGGGGGGGGAATCGCCTCCCACGAGCAGTACTTC.